The 32 T cell receptor beta chains below all came from one sample that was sequenced in a study of cytotoxic CD8 clonotypes in ibrutinib-treated CLL. Clones were read by immunoSEQ multiplex PCR, and TCRdb kept only the in-frame ones, dropping some. The sample has around 70,000 clones; 90% are singletons. The input for sequencing was PBMCs, taken after 12 months of ibrutinib treatment. These receptors came from a human donor with chronic lymphocytic leukemia.

In nucleotides, the CDR3 is TGTGCCAGCAGCGTATCGCCGGTGCAAGAGACCCAGTACTTC. This gives the protein CASSVSPVQETQYF. This rearrangement joins TRBV9 to TRBJ2-5; D is unclear. Germline CDR1 and CDR2: SGDLS and YYNGEE. Trimming took 1 base from V and 2 from J, leaving 9 bases between them. The CDR3 totals 14 residues.

The chain recombines TRBV6-5 with TRBJ1-2; D gene unclear. The CDR3 spans 12 residues. V shed 5 bases and J shed 3 bases, with 7 bases lying between them. Germline values: CDR1 MNHEY, CDR2 SVGAGI. CDR3 amino acids: CASSRPYYGYTF. CDR3 coding DNA: TGTGCCAGCAGTAGACCATACTATGGCTACACCTTC.

This rearrangement joins TRBV11-2 to TRBJ2-1; no clear D. The ends were cut back, 5 bases at V and 2 bases at J, with 16 bases in the middle. Germline V gene sequence: CDR1 SGHAT, CDR2 FQNNGV. This CDR3 is 16 amino acids long. CDR3 DNA: TGTGCCAGCAGCCCGGATGGACCTGGGGCCTACAATGAGCAGTTCTTC. As protein: CASSPDGPGAYNEQFF. Using reference TRBV11-2 and TRBJ2-1 for the parts outside the CDR3, the full variable domain is EAGVAQSPRYKIIEKRQSVAFWCNPISGHATLYWYQQILGQGPKLLIQFQNNGVVDDSQLPKDRFSAERLKGVDSTLKIQPAKLEDSAVYLCASSPDGPGAYNEQFFGPGTRLTVL.

V is TRBV6-6 and J is TRBJ2-7; 13 bases align to TRBD2. The CDR3 extends over 14 amino acids. V dropped 5 bases and J dropped 6; count of bases not matched to a gene: 4. Germline CDR1 and CDR2: MNHNY and SVGAGI (reference sequence). The CDR3: CASSRTSGSAEQYF. The DNA of the CDR3 is TGTGCCAGCAGTCGGACTAGCGGGAGCGCCGAGCAGTACTTC.

The chain is built from TRBV4-2 and TRBJ2-7; D is possibly TRBD2 (6 bases). The CDR3 totals 16 residues. Germline CDR1 LGHNA, CDR2 YNFKEQ. With 0 bases removed from V and 4 bases from J, the gap between germline ends came to 16 bases. In DNA, the CDR3 is TGTGCCAGCAGCCAAGATCTGGAGGGTTTTCGGTACGAGCAGTACTTC. It codes for CASSQDLEGFRYEQYF.

This chain links TRBV28 with TRBJ2-7; D might be TRBD1 or TRBD2, each matching 5 bases. CDR1 MDHEN and CDR2 SYDVKM come from the germline V gene. This CDR3 has 13 amino acids. V lost 8 bases to trimming and J lost 5 bases, with 16 bases between them. The CDR3 here is CASRRRGRDEQYF. The DNA for the CDR3 is TGTGCCAGCCGGCGCCGGGGCCGCGACGAGCAGTACTTC.

The rearrangement links TRBV6-5 to TRBJ1-4, with D perhaps TRBD1 (6 bases). CDR1 is MNHEY and CDR2 is SVGAGI in the germline V gene. The CDR3 contains 14 residues. Trimming shortened V by 0 bases and J by 8 bases, and 10 bases separated the two germline ends. CDR3 loop: CASSYSEGGEKLFF. DNA for the CDR3: TGTGCCAGCAGTTACTCGGAGGGGGGAGAAAAACTGTTTTTT.

This chain joins TRBV2 and TRBJ2-1; D is unclear. Trimming took 10 bases from V and 10 from J, leaving 11 bases between them. This CDR3 comprises 10 residues. CDR1 and CDR2 (germline): SNHLY, FYNNEI. Written as DNA, the CDR3 is TGTGCCACCCTGCTTTACGAGCAGTTCTTC. The encoded protein is CATLLYEQFF.

V usage is TRBV2 and J usage is TRBJ2-7, with a possible D match to TRBD1 (5 bases). The CDR3 is 13 residues long. CDR1 and CDR2 (germline): SNHLY, FYNNEI. V was trimmed by 6 bases and J by 0 bases, leaving 9 bases between them. CDR3 DNA: TGTGCCAGCAGGCTGGACACCTCCTACGAGCAGTACTTC. It yields the protein CASRLDTSYEQYF.

This sequence joins TRBV6-5 and TRBJ1-1; no firm D call. V was cut by 7 bases and J by 1 base, with 4 bases left in between. The CDR3 is 11 amino acids. Germline V gene lookup returns CDR1 MNHEY and CDR2 SVGAGI. CDR3 DNA: TGTGCCAGCAAGAGGAACACTGAAGCTTTCTTT. Translating gives CASKRNTEAFF.

CDR3 sequence (DNA): TGTGCCAGCAGCTTAAGCCTTCGGAGCAATGAGCAGTTCTTC. Its protein is CASSLSLRSNEQFF. This chain uses TRBV11-2 with TRBJ2-1; no reliable D call. V gave up 2 bases and J gave up 6 bases, with 11 bases separating them. From germline, CDR1 is SGHAT and CDR2 FQNNGV. The CDR3 spans 14 residues.

The genes are TRBV5-8 and TRBJ2-1, with D maybe TRBD1 (7 bases). Germline-derived CDR1 and CDR2 are SGHTS and YDEGEE. The CDR3 spans 18 residues. V lost 1 base, J lost 1 base, and 18 bases lay in between. The CDR3 spells CASSLFSLAGQSYNEQFF. CDR3 bases: TGTGCCAGCAGCTTGTTTTCACTTGCGGGACAGTCCTACAATGAGCAGTTCTTC.

The rearrangement links TRBV5-4 to TRBJ2-1, with TRBD2 matching over 9 bases. Germline V gene sequence: CDR1 SGHNT, CDR2 YYREEE (reference sequence). Unmatched junction bases numbered 11, after V lost 4 bases and J lost 9 bases. The CDR3 covers 15 residues. The DNA of the CDR3 is TGTGCCAGCAGCCCTTGGTTAGCGGGAGAGGGTGAGCAGTTCTTC. This codes for CASSPWLAGEGEQFF.

The V gene is TRBV5-1, the J gene TRBJ1-1; 9 bases match TRBD1. V dropped 3 bases and J dropped 5; count of bases not matched to a gene: 8. Germline CDR1 and CDR2: SGHRS and YFSETQ. This CDR3 is built from 15 residues. In DNA, the CDR3 is TGCGCCAGCAGCTACGGGACAGGGAGGATGACTGAAGCTTTCTTT. Its protein is CASSYGTGRMTEAFF.

In DNA, the CDR3 is TGTGCCAGCTCACCCACCGAGAACAGCTTCTACGAGCAGTACTTC. It yields the protein CASSPTENSFYEQYF. The chain employs TRBV18 and TRBJ2-7; D remains ambiguous. Germline CDR1 and CDR2: KGHSH and LQKENI. The CDR3 extends over 15 amino acids. Trimming removed 3 bases from V and 3 bases from J, with 15 bases in between.

The chain links TRBV5-1 to TRBJ2-7; 11 bases map to TRBD2. This CDR3 has 16 amino acids. Per germline, CDR1 SGHRS and CDR2 YFSETQ. The V and J ends lost 3 bases and 7 bases, in that order; junction bases with no gene match: 12. CDR3 DNA sequence: TGCGCCAGCAGCTCCGGACTAGCGGGTCTCTTCTGGGAGCAGTACTTC. Its translation: CASSSGLAGLFWEQYF.

This chain connects TRBV7-2 to TRBJ2-7; 10 bases match TRBD1. Germline-derived CDR1 and CDR2 are SGHTA and FQGNSA. Trimming cost V 5 bases and J 1 base; bases outside gene matches: 17. This CDR3 has 19 amino acids. The CDR3 protein is CASSRRDRGGLPSSYEQYF. CDR3 coding DNA: TGTGCCAGCAGCCGCCGGGACAGGGGTGGACTACCGTCTTCCTACGAGCAGTACTTC.

The sample holds one count of this clone. The V call is TRBV19, the J call TRBJ1-5, with a possible D match to TRBD1 (6 bases). Germline V gene lookup returns CDR1 LNHDA and CDR2 SQIVND (reference sequence). The CDR3 length is 12 residues. The V end lost 7 bases, the J end lost 6 bases, and 10 bases lay between the germline ends. CDR3 residues: CASTQGRQPQHF. The CDR3 DNA follows: TGTGCCAGTACACAGGGTCGTCAGCCCCAGCATTTT.

The chain is built from TRBV11-3 and TRBJ2-7; 10 bases map to TRBD1. This CDR3 is 12 amino acids long. J was trimmed by 6 bases and V by 5 bases; bases with no gene match: 1. Germline assignment: CDR1 SGHNT and CDR2 YENEEA. The CDR3 DNA is TGTGCCAGCAGCCGGGACAGGGGCGAGCAGTACTTC. It encodes CASSRDRGEQYF.

This chain uses TRBV5-1 with TRBJ2-3; the match to TRBD2 covers 7 bases. Per germline, CDR1 SGHRS and CDR2 YFSETQ. This CDR3 region has 14 residues. V gave up 0 bases and J gave up 4 bases; unmatched junction bases: 2. The DNA for the CDR3 is TGCGCCAGCAGCTTGGGGACTAGGTCAGATACGCAGTATTTT. It yields the protein CASSLGTRSDTQYF.

This clone has just one count. V usage is TRBV5-1 and J usage is TRBJ2-7; TRBD1 matches 7 bases. CDR1 and CDR2 (germline): SGHRS, YFSETQ. The CDR3 totals 14 residues. V trimming: 0 bases; J trimming: 5 bases; junction bases outside the gene matches: 5. The CDR3, as DNA: TGCGCCAGCAGCTTGGGACAGGGAAGCGACGAGCAGTACTTC. As protein: CASSLGQGSDEQYF.

This clone was found once. V gene TRBV7-8 combines with J gene TRBJ2-3; TRBD2 aligns across 13 bases. The CDR3 is 18 amino acids. J lost 6 bases, V lost 5 bases, and 14 bases had no gene match. Per the germline V gene, CDR1 is SGHVS and CDR2 is FQNEAQ. The CDR3 spells CASSRGLAGLSPRDTQYF. CDR3 coding DNA: TGTGCCAGCAGCCGGGGACTAGCGGGACTATCTCCTCGGGATACGCAGTATTTT.

This chain connects TRBV1 to TRBJ2-6; the tabulated D call, TRBD2, remains unverified against the DNA. TRBV1 is deemed a pseudogene. The CDR3 is 19 amino acids. The CDR3 DNA reads TGCACCAGCAGCCAAGATACTGGACTAGCGGGAGCTGGGGCCAACGTCCTGACTTTC. Protein product: CTSSQDTGLAGAGANVLTF.

The chain carries TRBV7-8 and TRBJ2-1; D uncertain. The V end was cut by 7 bases, the J end by 4 bases, with 17 bases between. This CDR3 is 15 amino acids long. Per germline, CDR1 SGHVS and CDR2 FQNEAQ. Written as DNA, the CDR3 is TGTGCCAGCACGGACCGCCCTCGTACTTACAATGAGCAGTTCTTC. This sequence encodes CASTDRPRTYNEQFF.

This chain joins TRBV19 and TRBJ2-2; TRBD1 aligns across 9 bases. After removal of 6 bases from V and 4 bases from J, the junction contained 9 bases not matched to a gene. Germline loops: CDR1 LNHDA, CDR2 SQIVND (reference sequence). The CDR3 spans 16 residues. This CDR3 reads CASRYTGGSPTGELFF. CDR3 in DNA: TGTGCCAGTAGGTACACAGGGGGCTCGCCCACCGGGGAGCTGTTTTTT.

The V gene is TRBV7-2, the J gene TRBJ2-3; perhaps TRBD2 as D (5 bases). CDR3 length: 18 amino acids. V was pared by 0 bases and J by 2 bases, with 18 bases between. Looked up from germline, CDR1 is SGHTA and CDR2 is FQGNSA. The CDR3: CASSLARTRLTPTDTQYF. The DNA of the CDR3 is TGTGCCAGCAGCTTAGCGCGGACTCGGCTGACCCCCACAGATACGCAGTATTTT.

This sequence joins TRBV27 and TRBJ1-5; D perhaps matches TRBD1 (5 bases). Germline assignment: CDR1 MNHEY and CDR2 SMNVEV (reference sequence). Trimming took off 5 bases at V and 5 bases at J, with 13 bases between the two ends. This CDR3 region has 14 residues. The CDR3 DNA is TGTGCCAGCAGTCCATCGACAGCTGATCAGCCCCAGCATTTT. It is translated as CASSPSTADQPQHF.

The rearrangement uses TRBV7-3 and TRBJ1-3, with no clear D. The CDR3 sequence is 12 residues long. The V end was cut by 5 bases, the J end by 0 bases, with 2 bases between. Germline V CDR1 and CDR2: SGHTA, FQGTGA. CDR3 residues: CASSPSGNTIYF. The CDR3 nucleotides read TGTGCCAGCAGCCCCTCTGGAAACACCATATATTTT.

The V call is TRBV28, the J call TRBJ2-4; D ambiguous. V was shortened by 3 bases and J by 0 bases, with 12 bases between the two germline ends. Germline V CDR1 and CDR2: MDHEN, SYDVKM. The CDR3 consists of 16 residues. As DNA, the CDR3 is TGTGCCAGCAGTTTGGCTAAGGGAATAGCCAAAAACATTCAGTACTTC. Translating gives CASSLAKGIAKNIQYF.

V usage is TRBV19 and J usage is TRBJ2-6; 7 bases are shared with TRBD1. J gave up 0 bases and V 6 bases, and 14 bases lay outside the gene matches. The CDR3 consists of 19 residues. Germline loops: CDR1 LNHDA, CDR2 SQIVND (reference sequence). CDR3 amino acids: CASSNPPGQLDSGANVLTF. The CDR3 DNA follows: TGTGCCAGTAGCAACCCTCCGGGACAGTTAGACTCTGGGGCCAACGTCCTGACTTTC.

The chain employs TRBV7-3 and TRBJ1-5; D possibly corresponds to TRBD1 (6 bases). With 2 bases removed from V and 6 bases from J, the gap between germline ends came to 14 bases. The CDR3 has 15 residues. The V gene's germline CDR1 is SGHTA and CDR2 FQGTGA. The CDR3 DNA is TGTGCCAGCAGCTTATTGGGGGGGGCTGGTCAGCCCCAGCATTTT. Protein: CASSLLGGAGQPQHF.

The V and J genes are TRBV7-3 and TRBJ2-3, with 13 bases aligning to TRBD2. The CDR3 sequence is 17 residues long. Per the germline V gene, CDR1 is SGHTA and CDR2 is FQGTGA. V shed 1 base, J shed 4 bases, and the junction held 5 bases outside the gene matches. CDR3: CASSLIPGLAGADTQYF. CDR3 nucleotides: TGTGCCAGCAGCTTAATTCCTGGACTAGCGGGAGCAGATACGCAGTATTTT.